Included here is one T cell receptor beta chain sequence, with context. Its target antigen remains unknown. It has no much larger one-base neighbor in the sample; base qualities were not kept. The trial excluded patients who had a history of autoimmune disease or who were on systemic immunosuppression. Peripheral blood for TCR sequencing was collected from all dose cohorts at baseline, on cycle 4 day 1, and on cycle 7 day 1. The samples were taken from a phase I, first-in-human, multicenter, open-label dose-escalation trial of ivuxolimab. Adults with locally advanced or metastatic melanoma, renal cell carcinoma, hepatocellular carcinoma or head and neck squamous cell carcinoma were enrolled in the trial. CD4+ and CD8+ T cells were sorted separately from peripheral blood before TCR sequencing. These data are taken from a study of OX40 agonist ivuxolimab in advanced cancers. In the study overall: The costimulatory receptor OX40 (CD134) was targeted by ivuxolimab, a fully human IgG2 agonistic monoclonal antibody. Patients were allowed to have had prior anti-PD-1, anti-PD-L1 or anti-CTLA-4 therapy, and approximately 39% of the dose-escalation patients had been treated with checkpoint inhibitors. Partial responses were achieved by three dose-escalation patients, of whom one had hepatocellular carcinoma and two had cutaneous melanoma. Intravenous ivuxolimab was administered to patients every 2 weeks at six dose levels: 0.01, 0.1, 0.3, 1.5, 3 and 10 mg/kg. A male proportion of roughly 80% and a mean age of approximately 58 years, ranging from roughly 23 to 80, were recorded for the dose-escalation cohort. Of the roughly 50 dose-escalation patients, hepatocellular carcinoma was present in around 19, melanoma in approximately 15, renal cell carcinoma in 9 and head and neck cancer in 9. The monotherapy dose-escalation portion (N ≈ 50 patients) of the phase I ivuxolimab trial is reported in the paper. The purpose of peripheral TCRbeta sequencing was to test whether ivuxolimab changed TCR sequence diversity and led to clonal T-cell expansion.

To sequence the TCRbeta CDR3 region, genomic DNA was isolated from the sorted cells. TCRbeta CDR3 regions were sequenced using the immunoSEQ Assay. The source is immuneACCESS, and TCRdb retained only in-frame sequences with V and J called. Part of the clones is not carried over; for the studies checked, unresolved V genes explain less than half of this, and the remainder is unexplained. Recorded for this sample are some 98,000 clones; around 85% of them occurred a single time. The top ten constitute over 1.3% of the sample. The CDR3, from cysteine to phenylalanine, totals 12 residues. Only the CDR3 DNA is retained, 36 bases long and in frame from the first base. CDR1 WNHNN and CDR2 SYGVQD were looked up in the germline V gene (reference sequence). For this chain, trimming is 6 bases at the V end and 5 bases at the J end, and the number of junction bases without a gene match is 0. The investigation overall reported the following: Low levels of normalized T-cell clonal expansion were also shown by some nonresponding patients. In the 0.1-3.0 mg/kg groups, partial responders were among the patients with the lowest normalized peripheral clonal expansion, particularly in CD8+ T cells. After ivuxolimab, CD8+ T cells had more expanded clones than CD4+ T cells on average. Which antigens the clonally expanded peripheral T cells were specific for was not determined. At doses of 0.1 to 3.0 mg/kg, clonal expansion of both CD4+ and CD8+ T cells in blood was seen between baseline and week 6.

The chain uses TRBV10-1 and TRBJ2-2, with 7 bases matching TRBD2. This specimen was CD4+ or CD8+ T cells sorted from blood, taken in a trial of the OX40 agonist ivuxolimab. This receptor was obtained from an adult with an advanced solid tumor such as melanoma, head and neck, liver or kidney cancer. The CDR3 loop reads CASRAGTGELFF. The DNA is as follows: TGCGCCAGCAGAGCGGGGACCGGGGAGCTGTTTTTT.